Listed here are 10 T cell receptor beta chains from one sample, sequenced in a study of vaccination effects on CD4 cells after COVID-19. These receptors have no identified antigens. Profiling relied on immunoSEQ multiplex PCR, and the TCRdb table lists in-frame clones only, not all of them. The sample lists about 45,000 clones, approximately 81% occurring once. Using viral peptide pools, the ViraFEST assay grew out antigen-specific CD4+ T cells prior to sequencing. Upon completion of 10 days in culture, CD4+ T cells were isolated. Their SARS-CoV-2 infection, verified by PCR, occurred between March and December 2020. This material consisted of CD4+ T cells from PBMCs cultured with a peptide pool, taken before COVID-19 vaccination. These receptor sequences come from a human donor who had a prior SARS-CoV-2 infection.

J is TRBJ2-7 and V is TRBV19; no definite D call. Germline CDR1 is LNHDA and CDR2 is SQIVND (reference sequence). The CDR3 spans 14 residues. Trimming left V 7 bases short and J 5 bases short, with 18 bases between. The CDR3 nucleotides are TGTGCCAGTACCGAGATCCACGGTGGGAACGAGCAGTACTTC. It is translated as CASTEIHGGNEQYF.

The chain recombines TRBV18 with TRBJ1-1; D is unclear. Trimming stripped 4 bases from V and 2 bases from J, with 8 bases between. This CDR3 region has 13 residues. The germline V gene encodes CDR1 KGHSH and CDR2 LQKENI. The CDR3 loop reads CASSQQINTEAFF. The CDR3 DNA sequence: TGTGCCAGCTCACAACAAATTAACACTGAAGCTTTCTTT.

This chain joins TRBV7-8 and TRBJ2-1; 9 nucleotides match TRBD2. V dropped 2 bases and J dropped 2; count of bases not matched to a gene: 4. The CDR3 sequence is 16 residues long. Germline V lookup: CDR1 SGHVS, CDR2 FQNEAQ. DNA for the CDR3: TGTGCCAGCAGCTTATACTCTAGCGGGACCTACAATGAGCAGTTCTTC. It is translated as CASSLYSSGTYNEQFF.

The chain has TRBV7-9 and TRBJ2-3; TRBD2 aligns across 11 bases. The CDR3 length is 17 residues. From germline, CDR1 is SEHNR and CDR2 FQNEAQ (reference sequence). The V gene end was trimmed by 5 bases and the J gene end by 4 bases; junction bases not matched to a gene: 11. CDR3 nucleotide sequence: TGTGCCAGCAGCCCCGGATTACTAGCGGGAGAGTCAGATACGCAGTATTTT. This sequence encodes CASSPGLLAGESDTQYF.

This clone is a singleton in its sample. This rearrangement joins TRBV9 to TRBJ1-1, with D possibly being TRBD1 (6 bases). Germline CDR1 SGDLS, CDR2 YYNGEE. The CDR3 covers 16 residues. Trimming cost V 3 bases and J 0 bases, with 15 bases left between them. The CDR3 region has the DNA TGTGCCAGCAGCGAGACCATAACAGGGCTGAACACTGAAGCTTTCTTT. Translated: CASSETITGLNTEAFF. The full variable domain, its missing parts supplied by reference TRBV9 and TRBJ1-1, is DSGVTQTPKHLITATGQRVTLRCSPRSGDLSVYWYQQSLDQGLQFLIQYYNGEERAKGNILERFSAQQFPDLHSELNLSSLELGDSALYFCASSETITGLNTEAFFGQGTRLTVV.

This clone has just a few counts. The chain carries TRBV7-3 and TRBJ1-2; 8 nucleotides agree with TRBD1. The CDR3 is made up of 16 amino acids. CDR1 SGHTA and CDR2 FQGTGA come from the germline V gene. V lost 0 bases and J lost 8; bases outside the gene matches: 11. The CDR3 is CASSLTRLGQGGGYTF. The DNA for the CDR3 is TGTGCCAGCAGCTTAACGCGGCTAGGACAGGGAGGCGGCTACACCTTC.

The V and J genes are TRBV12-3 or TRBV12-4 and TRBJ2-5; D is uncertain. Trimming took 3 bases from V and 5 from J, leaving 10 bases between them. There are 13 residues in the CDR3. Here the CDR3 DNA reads TGTGCCAGCAGTTTCCAAGTAACCGAGACCCAGTACTTC. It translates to CASSFQVTETQYF.

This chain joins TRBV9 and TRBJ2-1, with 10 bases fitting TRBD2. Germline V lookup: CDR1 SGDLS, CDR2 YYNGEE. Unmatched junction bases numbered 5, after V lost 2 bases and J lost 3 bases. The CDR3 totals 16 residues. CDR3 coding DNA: TGTGCCAGCAGCGTGTTAGCGGGAGGCCTCTACAATGAGCAGTTCTTC. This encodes CASSVLAGGLYNEQFF.

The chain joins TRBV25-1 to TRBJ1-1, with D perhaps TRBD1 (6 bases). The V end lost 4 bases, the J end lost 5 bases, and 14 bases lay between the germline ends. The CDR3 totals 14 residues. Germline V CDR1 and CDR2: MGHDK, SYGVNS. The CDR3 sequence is CASSVGGRGTEAFF. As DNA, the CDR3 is TGTGCCAGCAGTGTCGGGGGGCGGGGGACTGAAGCTTTCTTT.

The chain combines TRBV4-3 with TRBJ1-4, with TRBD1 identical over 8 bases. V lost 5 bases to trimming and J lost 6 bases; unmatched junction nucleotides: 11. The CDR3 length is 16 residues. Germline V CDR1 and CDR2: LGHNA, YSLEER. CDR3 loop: CASSATYETGDEKLFF. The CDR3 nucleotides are TGCGCCAGCAGCGCCACTTATGAGACAGGGGATGAAAAACTGTTTTTT.